Here is one T cell receptor beta chain with its context. What it recognizes is unknown. By 5'RACE template switching, TCR cDNA was produced, with a universal primer site and UMIs added in the process. TCRdb re-called the 5' RACE reads through MiXCR, storing one row per CDR3 protein. Among hundreds of thousands of distinct CDR3 sequences listed, 9% to 15% were seen once. This sample is drawn from a study of T cells after yellow fever vaccination. Study outcomes and limitations: The bulk population could contribute abundant contaminating clonotypes to FACS-sorted repertoires.

CDR3 size: 15 residues. Germline loops: CDR1 SGHRS, CDR2 YFSETQ. V lost 0 bases and J lost 7; bases outside the gene matches: 8. This receptor was identified in a man between 25 and 39 years old who received the YFV17D yellow fever vaccine. V gene TRBV5-1 combines with J gene TRBJ2-7; 9 bases are a match to TRBD2. The material was PBMCs, obtained on the day of the yellow fever booster vaccination. The CDR3 nucleotides are TGCGCCAGCAGCTTGGAGGGTAGCGGGAGAGGAGAGCAGTACTTC. Amino acid sequence: CASSLEGSGRGEQYF.